A single sample gave rise to the 29 T cell receptor beta chains below, sequenced in a study of blood T cells in healthy people across ages. It was with a sample-barcoded 5' primer and a J-beta primer mix that a second PCR of about 7 to 12 cycles was run. TCRdb redid the calling of the 5' RACE reads with MiXCR, one entry per CDR3 protein. The sample includes 540,000 or so distinct CDR3 sequences, roughly 43% of them seen just once. Sequenced material: blood. The receptors were gathered from a man older than 75 in good health.

This chain uses TRBV12-3 or TRBV12-4 with TRBJ1-5; D gene ambiguous. CDR3 size: 15 residues. V lost 7 bases to trimming and J lost 1 base, with 14 bases between them. The CDR3 spells CASTFNSVSNQPQHF. CDR3 coding DNA: TGTGCCAGCACCTTCAACAGTGTAAGCAATCAGCCCCAGCATTTT.

The rearrangement joins TRBV6-5 to TRBJ2-1; the D gene is possibly TRBD2 (5 bases). CDR1 MNHEY and CDR2 SVGAGI come from the germline V gene. The ends were cut back, 8 bases at V and 0 bases at J, with 11 bases in the middle. This CDR3 has 14 amino acids. This chain's CDR3 is CASGLSSSYNEQFF. The CDR3 coding sequence is TGTGCCAGCGGACTGTCCAGCTCCTACAATGAGCAGTTCTTC.

This clonotype occurred many times. This may arise from a read error, as a much more abundant clone is one base away. The chain is built from TRBV6-5 and TRBJ2-7; D not resolved. Trimming shortened V by 5 bases and J by 1 base, and 12 bases separated the two germline ends. CDR1 and CDR2 (germline): MNHEY, SVGAGI. This CDR3 contains 14 residues. CDR3: CASSAPRISYEQYF. The CDR3 DNA reads TGTGCCAGCAGTGCCCCTCGGATATCCTACGAGCAGTACTTC.

This clonotype was seen just once. The chain combines TRBV15 with TRBJ1-1; maybe TRBD1 (5 bases). The V gene's germline CDR1 is LNHNV and CDR2 YYDKDF (reference sequence). Trimming cost V 1 base and J 10 bases, with 10 bases left between them. The CDR3 has 12 amino acids. CDR3 in DNA: TGTGCCACCAGCAGAGGCAGGGCGCCAGCTTTCTTT. It codes for CATSRGRAPAFF.

In this sample, this clonotype turned up a few times. This chain links TRBV6-6 with TRBJ1-6; the D is unclear. In germline, CDR1 is MNHNY, CDR2 SVGAGI (reference sequence). V lost 4 bases and J lost 7, with 14 bases in between. This CDR3 has 15 residues. The CDR3 DNA reads TGTGCCAGCAGTTCCCTCGGAGTCCGGAATTCACCCCTCCACTTT. This encodes CASSSLGVRNSPLHF.

This clonotype was detected a few times. The CDR3 DNA follows: TGCGCCAGCAGCCAAGGGGTGGCTACCGGGACACAGAACTATGGCTACACCTTC. Protein sequence: CASSQGVATGTQNYGYTF. The chain uses TRBV4-3 and TRBJ1-2, with D perhaps matching TRBD1 (6 bases). The CDR3 sequence is 18 residues long. V was trimmed by 1 base and J by 2 bases, leaving 20 bases between them. CDR1 and CDR2 (germline): LGHNA, YSLEER.

This clonotype was seen repeatedly, ten times or more. The rearrangement uses TRBV7-9 and TRBJ1-2; possibly TRBD1 for D (5 bases). This CDR3 spans 13 amino acids. Germline lookup yields CDR1 SEHNR and CDR2 FQNEAQ (reference sequence). V lost 1 base and J lost 10, with 13 bases in between. The CDR3 protein is CASSLGTQGSYTF. The CDR3 DNA reads TGTGCCAGCAGCTTAGGGACCCAGGGCTCCTACACCTTC. Supplemented by reference TRBV7-9 and TRBJ1-2, the full variable domain reads DTGVSQNPRHKITKRGQNVTFRCDPISEHNRLYWYRQTLGQGPEFLTYFQNEAQLEKSRLLSDRFSAERPKGSFSTLEIQRTEQGDSAMYLCASSLGTQGSYTFGSGTRLTVV.

This clonotype was detected only a few times. This chain joins TRBV10-3 and TRBJ2-3; D gene ambiguous. Germline CDR1 ENHRY, CDR2 SYGVKD. The length of the CDR3 is 17 residues. Deletions cut 3 bases from V and 0 bases from J, with 16 bases between. In DNA form, the CDR3 reads TGTGCCATCAGTGAAGGCAGCAGGCCAATTAGCACAGATACGCAGTATTTT. Its protein product is CAISEGSRPISTDTQYF.

V gene TRBV15 combines with J gene TRBJ2-1; 8 nucleotides match TRBD1. The germline gives CDR1 LNHNV, CDR2 YYDKDF (reference sequence). The junction had 9 bases not matched to a gene; V was cut back by 8 bases and J by 6 bases. The CDR3 consists of 14 residues. The CDR3 region is CATAEPGQANEQFF. In nucleotides, the CDR3 is TGTGCCACCGCTGAGCCGGGACAGGCCAATGAGCAGTTCTTC.

This clonotype was counted a few times. The J gene is TRBJ1-5, the V gene TRBV20-1; D call uncertain. Germline V gene lookup returns CDR1 DFQATT and CDR2 SNEGSKA (reference sequence). CDR3 length equals 14 residues. Trimming removed 2 bases from V and 0 bases from J, with 8 bases in between. The CDR3 bases are TGCAGTGCTAGATCTCCTTTTAGCAATCAGCCCCAGCATTTT. Protein product: CSARSPFSNQPQHF.

With respect to this clonotype: Its ends do not fully match the called genes, so a read error is possible. The V gene is TRBV7-9, the J gene TRBJ2-3; tentative D call: TRBD1 (6 bases). This CDR3 comprises 17 residues. CDR1 is SEHNR, CDR2 FQNEAQ, per germline (reference sequence). CDR3 sequence reads: CVSSPRTGWRSTDTQYF. In DNA form, the CDR3 reads TGTGTCAGCAGCCCGAGAACAGGGTGGAGGAGCACAGATACGCAGTATTTT. Full variable domain (rest looked up from reference TRBV7-9 and TRBJ2-3): DTGVSQNPRHKITKRGQNVTFRCDPISEHNRLYWYRQTLGQGPEFLTYFQNEAQLEKSRLLSDRFSAERPKGSFSTLEIQRTEQGDSAMYLCVSSPRTGWRSTDTQYFGPGTRLTVL.

As concerns this clonotype: This may be a read error: a much more frequent sequence differs by one nucleotide. The chain combines TRBV6-5 with TRBJ1-5; perhaps TRBD1 as D (6 bases). The V gene's germline CDR1 is MNHEY and CDR2 SVGAGI. The CDR3 extends over 14 amino acids. With 5 bases removed from V and 1 base from J, the gap between germline ends came to 9 bases. CDR3 in amino acids: CASSDGQSNQPQHF. CDR3 DNA: TGTGCCAGCAGTGACGGACAGAGCAATCAGCCCCAGCATTTT.

This clonotype was recorded at least ten times. The V gene is TRBV7-2, the J gene TRBJ2-1; D may be TRBD1 or TRBD2 (5 bases each). In germline, CDR1 is SGHTA, CDR2 FQGNSA. The CDR3 consists of 17 residues. Trimming cost V 1 base and J 1 base, with 14 bases left between them. CDR3 nucleotides: TGTGCCAGCAGCTTAGTCTCCGGGACGGCGTCCTACAATGAGCAGTTCTTC. Translation gives CASSLVSGTASYNEQFF.

The genes are TRBV6-2 or TRBV6-3 and TRBJ1-6, with 10 bases that match TRBD1. Germline trimming cut 5 bases from V and 9 bases from J; bases unmatched to any gene: 4. Per germline, CDR1 MNHEY and CDR2 SVGEGT. The CDR3 runs to 14 residues. In DNA, the CDR3 is TGTGCCAGCAGTCGACAGGGGGCGGCTTCACCCCTCCACTTT. It translates to CASSRQGAASPLHF.

The V call is TRBV6-2 or TRBV6-3, the J call TRBJ2-1; a weak D match, TRBD2 (7 bases). Trimming stripped 3 bases from V and 7 bases from J, with 13 bases between. The germline V gene encodes CDR1 MNHEY and CDR2 SVGEGT. CDR3 size: 14 residues. CDR3 in amino acids: CASSYRRGQNEQFF. Written as DNA, the CDR3 is TGTGCCAGCAGTTATAGGCGGGGGCAAAATGAGCAGTTCTTC.

The V and J genes are TRBV7-9 and TRBJ2-1; 9 positions agree with TRBD2. The J call may be incorrect, as the DNA end agrees better with TRBJ2-7. Germline lookup yields CDR1 SEHNR and CDR2 FQNEAQ (reference sequence). The CDR3 extends over 18 amino acids. The CDR3: CASSLPRTSANLYNEQYF. Here the CDR3 DNA reads TGTGCCAGCAGCTTACCCCGGACTAGCGCAAATCTCTACAATGAGCAGTACTTC.

In its sample, this clonotype was seen a few times. CDR3 amino acids: CASSPGTRVTEQFF. The CDR3 bases are TGTGCCAGCAGCCCGGGGACGCGGGTGACTGAGCAGTTCTTC. This chain connects TRBV7-9 to TRBJ2-1, with D perhaps given as TRBD1 or TRBD2 (5 bases each). V was clipped by 5 bases and J by 9 bases, with 17 bases between them. This CDR3 has 14 amino acids. The V gene's germline CDR1 is SEHNR and CDR2 FQNEAQ (reference sequence).

The chain recombines TRBV7-2 with TRBJ2-7, with unresolved D. V was shortened by 4 bases and J by 6 bases, with 13 bases between the two germline ends. The CDR3 is 13 residues long. Germline V CDR1 and CDR2: SGHTA, FQGNSA. The CDR3 reads CASSSLLVGEQYF. The CDR3 DNA follows: TGTGCCAGCAGCTCTCTCTTAGTGGGCGAGCAGTACTTC.

The CDR3 nucleotides are TGCGCCAGCTCTCTGGACAGGGCAACGGACTATGGCTACACCTTC. Its translation: CASSLDRATDYGYTF. The V call is TRBV5-1, the J call TRBJ1-2, with 8 bases matching TRBD1. V gave up 7 bases and J gave up 3 bases; unmatched junction bases: 11. The CDR3 consists of 15 residues. Germline CDR1 and CDR2: SGHRS and YFSETQ.

Worth noting for this clonotype: Germline and junction disagree at one end, which may indicate a read error. The V call is TRBV5-1, the J call TRBJ2-1; the match to TRBD2 covers 7 bases. The CDR3 covers 14 residues. Germline values: CDR1 SGHRS, CDR2 YFSETQ. CDR3 DNA sequence: TGCGCCGGCAGCTTGGGGGACTATCGCGATGAGCAGTTCTTC. Translated, it gives CAGSLGDYRDEQFF.

CDR3 region: CASSPTGDTKNIQYF. The CDR3 bases are TGTGCCAGCTCACCGACAGGGGACACCAAAAACATTCAGTACTTC. V is TRBV18 and J is TRBJ2-4; TRBD1 matches 8 bases. J lost 2 bases, V lost 3 bases, and 3 bases had no gene match. The germline gives CDR1 KGHSH, CDR2 LQKENI. The CDR3 contains 15 residues. The full variable domain, completed using reference TRBV18 and TRBJ2-4, is NAGVMQNPRHLVRRRGQEARLRCSPMKGHSHVYWYRQLPEEGLKFMVYLQKENIIDESGMPKERFSAEFPKEGPSILRIQQVVRGDSAAYFCASSPTGDTKNIQYFGAGTRLSVL.

This rearrangement joins TRBV2 to TRBJ2-1, with D perhaps TRBD1 or TRBD2 (7 bases each). V lost 5 bases and J 7 bases, leaving 15 bases between the germline ends. In germline, CDR1 is SNHLY, CDR2 FYNNEI. The CDR3 sequence is 14 residues long. CDR3 DNA: TGTGCCAGCAGTCCAGGGGGGGCGGGTAATGAGCAGTTCTTC. It is translated as CASSPGGAGNEQFF.

This clonotype was counted between two and nine times. The chain carries TRBV6-2 or TRBV6-3 and TRBJ2-7, with D perhaps matching TRBD1 (6 bases). The germline gives CDR1 MNHEY, CDR2 SVGEGT. The CDR3 length is 13 residues. V dropped 6 bases and J dropped 0 bases, with 9 bases sitting between them. The CDR3, as DNA: TGTGCCAGCAGAGCGACAGGCTCCTACGAGCAGTACTTC. This gives the protein CASRATGSYEQYF.

The chain links TRBV11-3 to TRBJ2-1; 9 nucleotides line up with TRBD2. V gave up 2 bases and J gave up 5 bases; unmatched junction bases: 10. CDR1 is SGHNT, CDR2 YENEEA, per germline. The CDR3 extends over 17 amino acids. The CDR3 DNA follows: TGTGCCAGCAGCTTATCCCCTAGCGGGATAGTGGACAATGAGCAGTTCTTC. Translated: CASSLSPSGIVDNEQFF.

The chain combines TRBV12-3 or TRBV12-4 with TRBJ1-3; D not resolved. Trimming took 5 bases from V and 0 from J, leaving 14 bases between them. The CDR3 is made up of 16 amino acids. CDR3 in DNA: TGTGCCAGCAGTCCCCTCTCCTTTCTCTCTGGAAACACCATATATTTT. Translated: CASSPLSFLSGNTIYF.

The J gene is TRBJ2-3, the V gene TRBV4-3; TRBD2 is a possible D gene (6 bases). Germline CDR1 reads LGHNA; CDR2 reads YSLEER. V shed 4 bases and J shed 3 bases, with 11 bases lying between them. The CDR3 has 14 residues. The CDR3 sequence: CASSRHLATDTQYF. DNA of the CDR3: TGCGCCAGCAGCCGACACCTAGCGACAGATACGCAGTATTTT.

V gene TRBV27 combines with J gene TRBJ1-6, with TRBD1 identical over 7 bases. CDR3 size: 14 residues. The trim removed 5 bases at V and 8 bases at J, leaving 6 bases unmatched. Germline V lookup: CDR1 MNHEY, CDR2 SMNVEV (reference sequence). The CDR3 nucleotides are TGTGCCAGCAGTGCTAGGGACAGACATTCACCCCTCCACTTT. Translation: CASSARDRHSPLHF.

The chain has TRBV4-1 and TRBJ2-3; perhaps D is TRBD1 or TRBD2 (5 bases each). V shed 8 bases and J shed 0 bases, with 21 bases lying between them. The germline V gene encodes CDR1 MGHRA and CDR2 YSYEKL. This CDR3 has 17 amino acids. CDR3 coding DNA: TGCGCCAGCGAATCAAAAGTGGGGGTTTCTAGCACAGATACGCAGTATTTT. Translated: CASESKVGVSSTDTQYF.

V gene TRBV20-1 combines with J gene TRBJ2-1; TRBD2 aligns across 7 bases. Germline trimming cut 7 bases from V and 8 bases from J; bases unmatched to any gene: 2. This CDR3 spans 10 amino acids. Germline V CDR1 and CDR2: DFQATT, SNEGSKA (reference sequence). The CDR3 loop is CSVGGYEQFF. As DNA, the CDR3 is TGCAGTGTGGGAGGGTATGAGCAGTTCTTC.